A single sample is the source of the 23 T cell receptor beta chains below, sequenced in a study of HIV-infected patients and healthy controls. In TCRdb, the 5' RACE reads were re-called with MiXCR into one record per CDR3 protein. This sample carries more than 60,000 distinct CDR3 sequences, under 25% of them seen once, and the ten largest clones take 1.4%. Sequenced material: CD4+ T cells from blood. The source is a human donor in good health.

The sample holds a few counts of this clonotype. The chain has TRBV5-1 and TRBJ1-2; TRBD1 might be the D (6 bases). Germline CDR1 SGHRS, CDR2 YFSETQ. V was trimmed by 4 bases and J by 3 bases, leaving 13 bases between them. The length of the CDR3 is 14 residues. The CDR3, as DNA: TGCGCCAGCAGCCGAGGGGACATCGACTATGGCTACACCTTC. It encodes CASSRGDIDYGYTF.

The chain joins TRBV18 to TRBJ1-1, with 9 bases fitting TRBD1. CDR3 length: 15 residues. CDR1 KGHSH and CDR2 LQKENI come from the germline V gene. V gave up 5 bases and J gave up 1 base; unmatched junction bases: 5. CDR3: CASSSSGQGNTEAFF. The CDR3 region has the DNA TGTGCCAGCTCATCCTCGGGACAGGGGAACACTGAAGCTTTCTTT.

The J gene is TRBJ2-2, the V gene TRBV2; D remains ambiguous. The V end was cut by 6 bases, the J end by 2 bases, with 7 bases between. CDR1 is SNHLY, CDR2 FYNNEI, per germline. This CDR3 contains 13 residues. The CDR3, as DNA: TGTGCCAGCAGGGGGTTCAACACCGGGGAGCTGTTTTTT. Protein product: CASRGFNTGELFF.

The chain's CDR3 is CASSLGLGSYEQYF. The CDR3 nucleotides read TGTGCCAGCAGCCTTGGACTCGGCTCCTACGAGCAGTACTTC. The chain is built from TRBV6-5 and TRBJ2-7; perhaps TRBD2 as D (5 bases). The CDR3 totals 14 residues. Germline V gives CDR1 MNHEY, CDR2 SVGAGI. Trimming took 6 bases from V and 0 from J, leaving 12 bases between them.

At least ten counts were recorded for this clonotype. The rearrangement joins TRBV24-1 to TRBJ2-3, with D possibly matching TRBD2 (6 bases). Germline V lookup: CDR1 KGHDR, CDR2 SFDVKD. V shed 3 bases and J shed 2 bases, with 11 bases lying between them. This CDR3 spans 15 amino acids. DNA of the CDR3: TGTGCCACCAGTGATACTAGCAGAAACACAGATACGCAGTATTTT. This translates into CATSDTSRNTDTQYF.

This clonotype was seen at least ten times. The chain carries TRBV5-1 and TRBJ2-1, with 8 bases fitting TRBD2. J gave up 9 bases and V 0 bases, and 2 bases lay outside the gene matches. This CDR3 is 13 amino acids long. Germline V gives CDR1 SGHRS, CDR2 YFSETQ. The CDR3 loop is CASSLASGSEQFF. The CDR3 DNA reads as TGCGCCAGCAGCTTGGCCAGCGGGAGTGAGCAGTTCTTC.

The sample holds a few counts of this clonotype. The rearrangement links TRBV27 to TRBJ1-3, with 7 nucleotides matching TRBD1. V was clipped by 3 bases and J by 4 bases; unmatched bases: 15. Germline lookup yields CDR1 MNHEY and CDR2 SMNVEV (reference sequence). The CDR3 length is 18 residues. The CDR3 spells CASSLWGDHRGLGNTIYF. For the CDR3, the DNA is TGTGCCAGCAGTTTGTGGGGGGATCACAGGGGACTCGGAAACACCATATATTTT.

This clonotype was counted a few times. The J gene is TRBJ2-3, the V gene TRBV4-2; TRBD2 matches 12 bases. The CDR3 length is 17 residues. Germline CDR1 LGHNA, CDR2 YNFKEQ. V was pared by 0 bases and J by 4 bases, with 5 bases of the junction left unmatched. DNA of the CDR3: TGTGCCAGCAGCCAAGATACACTAGCGGGAGGCGCAGATACGCAGTATTTT. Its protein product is CASSQDTLAGGADTQYF.

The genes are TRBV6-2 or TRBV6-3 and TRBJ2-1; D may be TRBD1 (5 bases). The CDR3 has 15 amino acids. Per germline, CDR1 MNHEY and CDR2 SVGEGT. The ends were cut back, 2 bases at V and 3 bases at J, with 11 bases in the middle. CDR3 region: CASSYHGQGYNEQFF. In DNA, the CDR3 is TGTGCCAGCAGTTACCACGGGCAGGGCTACAATGAGCAGTTCTTC.

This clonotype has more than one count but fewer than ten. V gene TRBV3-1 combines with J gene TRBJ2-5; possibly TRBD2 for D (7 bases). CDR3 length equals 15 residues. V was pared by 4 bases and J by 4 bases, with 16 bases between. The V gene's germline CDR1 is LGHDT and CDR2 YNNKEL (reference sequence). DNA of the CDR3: TGTGCCAGCAGCCTCCGGGGGGCTAGCGGAGAGACCCAGTACTTC. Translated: CASSLRGASGETQYF.

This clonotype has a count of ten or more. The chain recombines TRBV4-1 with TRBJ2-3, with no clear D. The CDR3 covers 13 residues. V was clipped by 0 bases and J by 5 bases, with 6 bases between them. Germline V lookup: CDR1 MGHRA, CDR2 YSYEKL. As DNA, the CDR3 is TGCGCCAGCAGCCAAGAAATGATAGATACGCAGTATTTT. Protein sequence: CASSQEMIDTQYF.

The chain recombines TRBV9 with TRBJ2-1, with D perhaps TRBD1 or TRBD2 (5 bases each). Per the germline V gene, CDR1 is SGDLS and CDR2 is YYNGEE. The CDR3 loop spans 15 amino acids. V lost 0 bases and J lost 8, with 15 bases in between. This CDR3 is CASSVAGGVMDEQFF. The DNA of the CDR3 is TGTGCCAGCAGCGTAGCTGGGGGAGTAATGGATGAGCAGTTCTTC.

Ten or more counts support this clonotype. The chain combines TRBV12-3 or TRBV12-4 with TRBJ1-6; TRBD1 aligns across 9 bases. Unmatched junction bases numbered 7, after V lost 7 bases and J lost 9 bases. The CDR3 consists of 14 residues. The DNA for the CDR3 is TGTGCCAGCACCAGGACAGGGGACGGTTCACCCCTCCACTTT. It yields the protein CASTRTGDGSPLHF.

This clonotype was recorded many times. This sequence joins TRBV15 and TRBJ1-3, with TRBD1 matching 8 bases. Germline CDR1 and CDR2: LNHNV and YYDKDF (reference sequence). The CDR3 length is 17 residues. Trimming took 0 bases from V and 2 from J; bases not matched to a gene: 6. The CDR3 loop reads CATSREAGGFTGNTIYF. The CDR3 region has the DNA TGTGCCACCAGCAGAGAGGCAGGGGGCTTTACTGGAAACACCATATATTTT.

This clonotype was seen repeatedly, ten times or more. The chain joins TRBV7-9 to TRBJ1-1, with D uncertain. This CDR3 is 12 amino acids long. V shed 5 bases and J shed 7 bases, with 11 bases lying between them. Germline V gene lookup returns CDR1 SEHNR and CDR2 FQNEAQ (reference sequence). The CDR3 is CASSPVTGEAFF. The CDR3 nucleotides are TGTGCCAGCAGCCCAGTTACGGGTGAAGCTTTCTTT.

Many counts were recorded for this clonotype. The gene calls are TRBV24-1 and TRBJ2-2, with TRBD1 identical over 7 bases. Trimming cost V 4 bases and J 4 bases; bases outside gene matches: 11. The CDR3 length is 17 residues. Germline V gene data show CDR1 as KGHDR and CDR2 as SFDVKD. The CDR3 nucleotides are TGTGCCACCAGTGAAAAGGGACAGAAGATATCCACCGGGGAGCTGTTTTTT. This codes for CATSEKGQKISTGELFF.

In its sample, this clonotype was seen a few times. The CDR3 spells CASSLDGIGGYTF. The CDR3 DNA is TGCGCCAGCAGCTTGGATGGGATCGGCGGCTACACCTTC. The chain has TRBV5-1 and TRBJ1-2; no clear D gene. CDR3 length: 13 amino acids. Germline V CDR1 and CDR2: SGHRS, YFSETQ. Trimming pared 0 bases from V and 8 bases from J, leaving 11 bases between.

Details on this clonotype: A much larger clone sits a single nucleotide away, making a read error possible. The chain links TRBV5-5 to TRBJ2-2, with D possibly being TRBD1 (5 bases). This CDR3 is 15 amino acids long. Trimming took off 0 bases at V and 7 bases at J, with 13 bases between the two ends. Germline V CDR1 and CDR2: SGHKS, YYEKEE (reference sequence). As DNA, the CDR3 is TGTGCCAGCAGCTTGGTTGGGTCCAGGGTCGGGGAGCTGTTTTTT. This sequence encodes CASSLVGSRVGELFF. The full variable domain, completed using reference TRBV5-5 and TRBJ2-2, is DAGVTQSPTHLIKTRGQQVTLRCSPISGHKSVSWYQQVLGQGPQFIFQYYEKEERGRGNFPDRFSARQFPNYSSELNVNALLLGDSALYLCASSLVGSRVGELFFGEGSRLTVL.

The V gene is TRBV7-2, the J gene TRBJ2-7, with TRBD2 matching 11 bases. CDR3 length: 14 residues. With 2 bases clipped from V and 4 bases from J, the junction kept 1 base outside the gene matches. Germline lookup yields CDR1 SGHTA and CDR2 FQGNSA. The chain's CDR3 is CASSLTSGGYEQYF. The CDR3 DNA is TGTGCCAGCAGCTTAACTAGCGGGGGTTACGAGCAGTACTTC. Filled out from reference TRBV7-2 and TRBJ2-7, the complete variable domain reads GAGVSQSPSNKVTEKGKDVELRCDPISGHTALYWYRQSLGQGLEFLIYFQGNSAPDKSGLPSDRFSAERTGGSVSTLTIQRTQQEDSAVYLCASSLTSGGYEQYFGPGTRLTVT.

This chain's CDR3 is CASRTSGRWQFF. CDR3 nucleotides: TGTGCCAGCAGGACTAGCGGGAGGTGGCAGTTCTTC. The chain is built from TRBV28 and TRBJ2-1, with 13 bases fitting TRBD2. The CDR3 has 12 residues. J was trimmed by 12 bases and V by 6 bases; bases with no gene match: 2. CDR1 is MDHEN, CDR2 SYDVKM, per germline.

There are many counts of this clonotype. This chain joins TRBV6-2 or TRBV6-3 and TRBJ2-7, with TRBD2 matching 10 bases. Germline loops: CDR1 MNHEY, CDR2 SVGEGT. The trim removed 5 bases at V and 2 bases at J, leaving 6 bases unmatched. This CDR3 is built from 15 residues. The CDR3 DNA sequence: TGTGCCAGCAGTCAACTAGCGGGGCCGGCCTACGAGCAGTACTTC. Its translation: CASSQLAGPAYEQYF.

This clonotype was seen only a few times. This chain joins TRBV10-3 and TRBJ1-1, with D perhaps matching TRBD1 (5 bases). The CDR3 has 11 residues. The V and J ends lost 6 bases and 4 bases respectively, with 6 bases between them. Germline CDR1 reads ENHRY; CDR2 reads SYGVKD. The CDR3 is CAIRTVTEAFF. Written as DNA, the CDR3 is TGTGCCATCAGGACAGTCACTGAAGCTTTCTTT.

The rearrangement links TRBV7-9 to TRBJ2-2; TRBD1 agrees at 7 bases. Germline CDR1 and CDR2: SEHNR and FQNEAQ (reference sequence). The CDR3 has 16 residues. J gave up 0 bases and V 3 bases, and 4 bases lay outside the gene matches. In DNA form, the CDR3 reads TGTGCCAGCAGCTTGGACAGGACAGCGAACACCGGGGAGCTGTTTTTT. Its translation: CASSLDRTANTGELFF.